One and the same sample provided the 17 T cell receptor beta chains below, sequenced in a study of T cells in Graves' hyperthyroidism and ophthalmopathy (dated 2019 in TCRdb). Libraries were made using multiplex PCR. This sample was sequenced with an Illumina HiSeq 2000. Amplification of TCR beta CDR3 regions was carried out from RNA transcripts. A first-round RT-PCR of the TCR CDR3 used the HTBI primer set with the Qiagen OneStep RT-PCR kit. TCRdb's own reprocessing of the public reads used fastp at Q25 and MiXCR and kept productive beta chains. Records with the same CDR3 protein are collapsed into one entry carrying the most frequent genes and DNA. The sample includes approximately 430,000 distinct CDR3 sequences, with about 15% observed a single time. The ten largest clones take up roughly 13% of the sample. The sequenced material came from blood. The receptors stem from a man aged 18 to 30 with Graves' ophthalmopathy.

This clonotype appeared a few times. The chain recombines TRBV7-4 with TRBJ1-3, with D uncertain. The CDR3 extends over 17 amino acids. The germline V gene encodes CDR1 SGHVT and CDR2 SQSDAQ. V dropped 1 base and J dropped 0 bases, with 13 bases sitting between them. The DNA of the CDR3 is TGTGCCAGCAGCTTAGTCGTGAGCTTCTACTCTGGAAACACCATATATTTT. It specifies CASSLVVSFYSGNTIYF.

V gene TRBV7-9 combines with J gene TRBJ2-5; D not resolved. The CDR3 extends over 11 amino acids. Deletions cut 4 bases from V and 9 bases from J, with 9 bases between. CDR1 SEHNR and CDR2 FQNEAQ come from the germline V gene (reference sequence). In nucleotides, the CDR3 is TGTGCCAGCAGCTCCCTCCAGCCCCAGTACTTC. This sequence encodes CASSSLQPQYF.

This clonotype occurred a few times. CDR3 sequence reads: CAISRLGGVADEQYF. CDR3 nucleotide sequence: TGTGCCATCAGTCGCTTGGGGGGGGTAGCCGACGAGCAGTACTTC. The rearrangement joins TRBV10-3 to TRBJ2-7; 7 nucleotides match TRBD2. CDR1 and CDR2 (germline): ENHRY, SYGVKD. The V segment lost 5 bases and the J segment 5 bases; nucleotides outside the gene matches: 12. The CDR3 consists of 15 residues.

This clonotype has ten or more counts. The V and J genes are TRBV6-1 and TRBJ2-5; 9 nucleotides align to TRBD2. V shed 0 bases, J shed 5 bases, and the junction held 10 bases outside the gene matches. Per the germline V gene, CDR1 is MNHNS and CDR2 is SASEGT. CDR3 length: 17 amino acids. CDR3 sequence reads: CASSEARWASGDETQYF. As DNA, the CDR3 is TGTGCCAGCAGTGAAGCAAGATGGGCTAGCGGGGACGAGACCCAGTACTTC.

The chain carries TRBV28 and TRBJ1-2; D is possibly TRBD1 (6 bases). The V end lost 2 bases, the J end lost 2 bases, and 12 bases lay between the germline ends. Per germline, CDR1 MDHEN and CDR2 SYDVKM. The CDR3 contains 15 residues. CDR3 sequence: CASSLGGRVNYGYTF. In nucleotides, the CDR3 is TGTGCCAGCAGTTTAGGGGGGCGCGTAAACTATGGCTACACCTTC.

V gene TRBV5-5 combines with J gene TRBJ2-7; D uncertain. CDR1 is SGHKS and CDR2 is YYEKEE in the germline V gene (reference sequence). V shed 3 bases and J shed 5 bases, with 12 bases lying between them. This CDR3 is built from 13 residues. The CDR3 coding sequence is TGTGCCAGCAGCTGGCCTACTCTGAACGAGCAGTACTTC. Protein: CASSWPTLNEQYF.

The chain joins TRBV15 to TRBJ2-1; D may be TRBD2 (7 bases). Germline V gene lookup returns CDR1 LNHNV and CDR2 YYDKDF (reference sequence). V dropped 2 bases and J dropped 9 bases, with 14 bases sitting between them. The CDR3 runs to 14 residues. The CDR3 sequence is CATSRWKGGGEQFF. The DNA of the CDR3 is TGTGCCACCAGCAGATGGAAGGGAGGGGGTGAGCAGTTCTTC. Looking up the rest from reference TRBV15 and TRBJ2-1 gives the full variable domain: DAMVIQNPRYQVTQFGKPVTLSCSQTLNHNVMYWYQQKSSQAPKLLFHYYDKDFNNEADTPDNFQSRRPNTSFCFLDIRSPGLGDTAMYLCATSRWKGGGEQFFGPGTRLTVL.

This clonotype was observed many times. This sequence joins TRBV18 and TRBJ1-1; D call uncertain. The V gene's germline CDR1 is KGHSH and CDR2 LQKENI. Trimming took off 6 bases at V and 1 base at J, with 12 bases between the two ends. CDR3 length: 14 amino acids. CDR3 bases: TGTGCCAGCTCGCGGGCGGAGGGGAACACTGAAGCTTTCTTT. Residues: CASSRAEGNTEAFF.

This clonotype occurred many times. The rearrangement uses TRBV20-1 and TRBJ2-5; 9 nucleotides line up with TRBD2. After removal of 1 base from V and 5 bases from J, the junction contained 5 bases not matched to a gene. CDR3 size: 14 residues. Germline CDR1 DFQATT, CDR2 SNEGSKA (reference sequence). The CDR3 sequence: CSARVRGGRETQYF. CDR3 nucleotides: TGCAGTGCTAGAGTGCGGGGGGGCCGTGAGACCCAGTACTTC.

The chain joins TRBV20-1 to TRBJ2-5; D is possibly TRBD2 (6 bases). CDR1 is DFQATT, CDR2 SNEGSKA, per germline (reference sequence). Trimming shortened V by 3 bases and J by 4 bases, and 15 bases separated the two germline ends. This CDR3 has 14 residues. CDR3 residues: CSASRESGPETQYF. The CDR3 nucleotides read TGCAGTGCTAGCCGCGAAAGCGGGCCAGAGACCCAGTACTTC.

V gene TRBV7-8 combines with J gene TRBJ1-6; 8 nucleotides line up with TRBD1. The CDR3 is 15 residues long. The V and J ends lost 5 bases and 6 bases, in that order; junction bases with no gene match: 6. The germline gives CDR1 SGHVS, CDR2 FQNEAQ. The CDR3 spells CASSPGQGGNSPLHF. CDR3 DNA: TGTGCCAGCAGCCCTGGACAGGGTGGTAATTCACCCCTCCACTTT. Drawing the rest from reference TRBV7-8 and TRBJ1-6, the complete variable domain is GAGVSQSPRYKVAKRGQDVALRCDPISGHVSLFWYQQALGQGPEFLTYFQNEAQLDKSGLPSDRFFAERPEGSVSTLKIQRTQQEDSAVYLCASSPGQGGNSPLHFGNGTRLTVT.

The chain links TRBV7-9 to TRBJ2-5; D gene ambiguous. The CDR3 consists of 14 residues. V gave up 5 bases and J gave up 1 base, with 11 bases separating them. The germline V gene encodes CDR1 SEHNR and CDR2 FQNEAQ (reference sequence). For the CDR3, the DNA is TGTGCCAGCAGCAGAAGGAATTTCCAAGAGACCCAGTACTTC. This codes for CASSRRNFQETQYF.

This clonotype was observed many times. The rearrangement joins TRBV28 to TRBJ2-7; no clear D gene. V gave up 5 bases and J gave up 0 bases, with 8 bases separating them. The V gene's germline CDR1 is MDHEN and CDR2 SYDVKM. The CDR3 sequence is 13 residues long. DNA of the CDR3: TGTGCCAGCAGTCCGACTGGCTCCTACGAGCAGTACTTC. This sequence encodes CASSPTGSYEQYF. Looking up the rest from reference TRBV28 and TRBJ2-7 gives the full variable domain: DVKVTQSSRYLVKRTGEKVFLECVQDMDHENMFWYRQDPGLGLRLIYFSYDVKMKEKGDIPEGYSVSREKKERFSLILESASTNQTSMYLCASSPTGSYEQYFGPGTRLTVT.

This clonotype has only a few counts. V usage is TRBV29-1 and J usage is TRBJ1-4; D remains unclear. CDR1 is SQVTM and CDR2 is ANQGSEA in the germline V gene. Trimming stripped 4 bases from V and 5 bases from J, with 5 bases between. This CDR3 region has 11 residues. The CDR3 DNA follows: TGCAGCGTTGTCGGGAATGAAAAACTGTTTTTT. Amino acid sequence: CSVVGNEKLFF.

Remarks on this clonotype: Lacking the conserved final phenylalanine or tryptophan, this CDR3 likely reflects a read error. The chain couples TRBV27 to TRBJ2-1, with 7 bases matching TRBD1. Germline V CDR1 and CDR2: MNHEY, SMNVEV (reference sequence). This CDR3 has 15 residues. The CDR3 DNA reads as TGTGCCAGCAGTTTATTAGGGGGCTCCTACAACGAGCAGTTCCTC. This translates into CASSLLGGSYNEQFL.

This clonotype occurred many times. This chain links TRBV11-3 with TRBJ1-2; D gene uncertain. This CDR3 is built from 16 residues. Trimming stripped 5 bases from V and 8 bases from J, with 24 bases between. Germline CDR1 reads SGHNT; CDR2 reads YENEEA. CDR3 nucleotides: TGTGCCAGCAGCCCCACCGACGGAATGGAAATAGGAGGCTACACCTTC. Translating gives CASSPTDGMEIGGYTF. The entire variable domain, with the rest obtained from reference TRBV11-3 and TRBJ1-2, is as follows: EAGVVQSPRYKIIEKKQPVAFWCNPISGHNTLYWYLQNLGQGPELLIRYENEEAVDDSQLPKDRFSAERLKGVDSTLKIQPAELGDSAVYLCASSPTDGMEIGGYTFGSGTRLTVV.

This clonotype was counted ten times or more. In nucleotides, the CDR3 is TGCAGTGCCCCGGGACTAGCGGGACCCGATACGCAGTATTTT. Translation: CSAPGLAGPDTQYF. V and J are TRBV20-1 and TRBJ2-3; 13 bases match TRBD2. Germline CDR1 and CDR2: DFQATT and SNEGSKA (reference sequence). The CDR3 runs 14 residues. Unmatched junction bases numbered 6, after V lost 6 bases and J lost 6 bases.